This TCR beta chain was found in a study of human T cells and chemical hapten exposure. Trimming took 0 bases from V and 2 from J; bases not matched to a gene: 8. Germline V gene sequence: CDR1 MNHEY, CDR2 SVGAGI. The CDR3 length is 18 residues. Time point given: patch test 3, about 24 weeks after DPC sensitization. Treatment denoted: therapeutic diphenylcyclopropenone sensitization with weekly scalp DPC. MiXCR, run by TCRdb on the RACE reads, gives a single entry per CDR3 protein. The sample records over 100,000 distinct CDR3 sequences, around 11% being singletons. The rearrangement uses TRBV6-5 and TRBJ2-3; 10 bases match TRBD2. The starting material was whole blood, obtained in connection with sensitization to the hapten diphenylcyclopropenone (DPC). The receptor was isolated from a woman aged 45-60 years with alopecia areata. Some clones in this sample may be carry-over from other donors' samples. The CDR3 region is CASSYSSGRVRVTDTQYF. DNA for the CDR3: TGTGCCAGCAGTTACTCGAGCGGGAGGGTAAGGGTCACAGATACGCAGTATTTT.